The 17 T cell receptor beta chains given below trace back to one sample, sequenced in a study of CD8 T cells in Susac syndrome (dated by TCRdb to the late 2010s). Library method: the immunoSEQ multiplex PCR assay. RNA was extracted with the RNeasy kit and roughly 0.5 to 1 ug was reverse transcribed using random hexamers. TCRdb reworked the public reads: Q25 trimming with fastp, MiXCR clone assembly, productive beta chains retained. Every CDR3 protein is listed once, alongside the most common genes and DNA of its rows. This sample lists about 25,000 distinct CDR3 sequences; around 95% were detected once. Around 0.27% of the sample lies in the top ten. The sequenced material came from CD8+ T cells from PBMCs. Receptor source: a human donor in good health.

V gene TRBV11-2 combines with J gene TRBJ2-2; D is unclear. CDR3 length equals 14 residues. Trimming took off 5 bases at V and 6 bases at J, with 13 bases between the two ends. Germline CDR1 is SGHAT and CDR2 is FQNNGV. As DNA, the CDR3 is TGTGCCAGCAGCCTCCCTCCAGGAGCCGGGGAGCTGTTTTTT. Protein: CASSLPPGAGELFF.

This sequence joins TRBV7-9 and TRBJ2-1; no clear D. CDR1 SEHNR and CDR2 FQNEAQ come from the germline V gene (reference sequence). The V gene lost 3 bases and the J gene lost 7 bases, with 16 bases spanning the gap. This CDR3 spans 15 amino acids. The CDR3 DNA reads TGTGCCAGCAGCTTTACTGAGGCTGGTAGGAATGAGCAGTTCTTC. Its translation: CASSFTEAGRNEQFF.

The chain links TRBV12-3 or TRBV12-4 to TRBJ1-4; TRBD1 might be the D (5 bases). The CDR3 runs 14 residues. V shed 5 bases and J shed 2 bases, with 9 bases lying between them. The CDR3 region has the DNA TGTGCCAGCAGTGGAGGGGTGACTAATGAAAAACTGTTTTTT. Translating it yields CASSGGVTNEKLFF.

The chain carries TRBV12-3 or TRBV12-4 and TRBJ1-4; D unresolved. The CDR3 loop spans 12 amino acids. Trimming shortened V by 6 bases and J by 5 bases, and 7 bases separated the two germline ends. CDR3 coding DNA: TGTGCCAGCAGCCATTTCAATGAAAAACTGTTTTTT. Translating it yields CASSHFNEKLFF.

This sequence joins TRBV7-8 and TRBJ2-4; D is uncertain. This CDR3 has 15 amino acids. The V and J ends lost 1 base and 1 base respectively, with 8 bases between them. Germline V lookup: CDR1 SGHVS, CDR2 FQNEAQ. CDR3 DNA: TGTGCCAGCAGCTTAGATGGGGTGGCCAAAAACATTCAGTACTTC. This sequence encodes CASSLDGVAKNIQYF.

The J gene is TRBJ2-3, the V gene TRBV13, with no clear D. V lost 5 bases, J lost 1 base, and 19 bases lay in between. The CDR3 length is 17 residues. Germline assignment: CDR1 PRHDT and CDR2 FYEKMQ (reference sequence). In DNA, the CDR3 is TGTGCCAGCAGCCTGGCCATAGCAGATGGGGGCACAGATACGCAGTATTTT. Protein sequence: CASSLAIADGGTDTQYF.

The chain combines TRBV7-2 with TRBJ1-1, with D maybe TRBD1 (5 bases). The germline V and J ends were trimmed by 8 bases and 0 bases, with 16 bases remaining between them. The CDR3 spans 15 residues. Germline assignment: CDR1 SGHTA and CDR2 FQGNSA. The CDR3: CASAGSPIMNTEAFF. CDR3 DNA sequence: TGTGCCAGCGCAGGGTCGCCGATCATGAACACTGAAGCTTTCTTT.

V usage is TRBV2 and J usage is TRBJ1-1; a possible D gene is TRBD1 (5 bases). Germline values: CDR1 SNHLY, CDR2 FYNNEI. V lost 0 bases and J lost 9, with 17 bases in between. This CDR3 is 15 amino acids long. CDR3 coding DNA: TGTGCCAGCAGTGAAGCGTGGGGTGTGGGGGTTAAAGCTTTCTTT. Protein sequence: CASSEAWGVGVKAFF.

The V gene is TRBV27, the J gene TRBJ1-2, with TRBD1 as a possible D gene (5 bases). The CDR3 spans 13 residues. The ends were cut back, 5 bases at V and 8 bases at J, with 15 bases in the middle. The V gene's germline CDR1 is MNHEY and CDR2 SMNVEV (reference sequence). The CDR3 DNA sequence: TGTGCCAGCAGTCCCGGGGGGGAATGGGGCTACACCTTC. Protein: CASSPGGEWGYTF.

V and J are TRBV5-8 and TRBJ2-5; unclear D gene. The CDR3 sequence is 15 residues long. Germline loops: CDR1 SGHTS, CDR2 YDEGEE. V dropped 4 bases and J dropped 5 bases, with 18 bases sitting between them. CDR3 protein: CASSLQSYGVETQYF. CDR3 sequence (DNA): TGTGCCAGCAGCCTACAATCCTACGGTGTGGAGACCCAGTACTTC.

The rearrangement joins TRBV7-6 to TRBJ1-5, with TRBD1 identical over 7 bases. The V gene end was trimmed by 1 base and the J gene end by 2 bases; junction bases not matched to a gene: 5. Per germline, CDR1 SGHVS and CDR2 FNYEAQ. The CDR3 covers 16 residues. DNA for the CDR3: TGTGCCAGCAGCTTAGGAATAGGGGGCGGCAATCAGCCCCAGCATTTT. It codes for CASSLGIGGGNQPQHF.

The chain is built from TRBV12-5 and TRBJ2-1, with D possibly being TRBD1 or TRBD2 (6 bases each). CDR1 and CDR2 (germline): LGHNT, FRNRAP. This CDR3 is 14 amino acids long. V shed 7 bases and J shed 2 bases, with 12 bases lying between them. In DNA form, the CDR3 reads TGTGCTAGTGCCGAGAGGGGGGCCTACAATGAGCAGTTCTTC. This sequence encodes CASAERGAYNEQFF.

The CDR3 is CASSFLAGQAQHF. In nucleotides, the CDR3 is TGTGCCAGCAGCTTTTTAGCGGGGCAGGCGCAGCATTTT. The chain links TRBV5-6 to TRBJ1-5; perhaps TRBD1 as D (5 bases). The germline CDR1 and CDR2 sequences are SGHDT and YYEEEE. The CDR3 is 13 residues long. Between the trimmed V and J ends, which lost 2 bases and 13 bases, there was a span of 16 bases.

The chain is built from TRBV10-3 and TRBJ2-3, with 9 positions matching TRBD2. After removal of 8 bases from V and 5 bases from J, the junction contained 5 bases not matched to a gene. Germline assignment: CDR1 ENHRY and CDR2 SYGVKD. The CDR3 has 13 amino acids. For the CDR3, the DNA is TGTGCCATCGGGCGGGGGGGACAAGATACGCAGTATTTT. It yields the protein CAIGRGGQDTQYF.

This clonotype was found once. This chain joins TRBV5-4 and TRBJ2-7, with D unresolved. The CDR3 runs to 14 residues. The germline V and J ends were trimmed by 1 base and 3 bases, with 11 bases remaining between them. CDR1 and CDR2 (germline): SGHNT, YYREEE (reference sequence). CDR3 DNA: TGTGCCAGCAGCTTGAGAGACTCCCACTACGAGCAGTACTTC. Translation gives CASSLRDSHYEQYF.

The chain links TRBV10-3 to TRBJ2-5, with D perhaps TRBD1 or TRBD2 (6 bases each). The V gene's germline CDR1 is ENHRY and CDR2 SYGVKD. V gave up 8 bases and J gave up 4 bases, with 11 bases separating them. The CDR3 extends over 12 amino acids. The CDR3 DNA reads TGTGCCATCGGAGGGGGACCAGAGACCCAGTACTTC. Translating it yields CAIGGGPETQYF.

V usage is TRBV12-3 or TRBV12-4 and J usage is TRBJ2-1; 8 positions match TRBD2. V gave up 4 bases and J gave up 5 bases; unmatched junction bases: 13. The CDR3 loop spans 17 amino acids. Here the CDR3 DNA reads TGTGCCAGCAGTTCCTTTTTGCTAGCGGGCATTAACAATGAGCAGTTCTTC. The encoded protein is CASSSFLLAGINNEQFF.